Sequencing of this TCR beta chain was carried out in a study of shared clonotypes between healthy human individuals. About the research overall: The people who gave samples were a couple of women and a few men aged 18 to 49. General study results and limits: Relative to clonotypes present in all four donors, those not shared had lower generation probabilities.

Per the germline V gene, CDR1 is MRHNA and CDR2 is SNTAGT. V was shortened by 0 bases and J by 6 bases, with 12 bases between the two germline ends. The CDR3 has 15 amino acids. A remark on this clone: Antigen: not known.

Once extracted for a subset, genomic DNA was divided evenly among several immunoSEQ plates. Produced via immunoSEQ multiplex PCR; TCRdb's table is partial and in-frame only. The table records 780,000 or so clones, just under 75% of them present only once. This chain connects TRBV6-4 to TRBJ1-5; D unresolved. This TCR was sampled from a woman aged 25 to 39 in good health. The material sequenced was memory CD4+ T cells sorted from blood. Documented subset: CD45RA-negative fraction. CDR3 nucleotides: TGTGCCAGCAGTGACTCGATCCTTATGAGTCAGCCCCAGCATTTT. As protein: CASSDSILMSQPQHF.